This TCR beta chain was observed in a study of blood T cell repertoires in COVID-19 (dated by TCRdb to 2020 to 2022). At the level of the whole study: Samples covering the acute and convalescent phases of COVID-19 were provided by collaborators in the United States, Italy and Spain. The repertoires were released in a freely available public database meant as a resource for research on the immune response to SARS-CoV-2. The samples were drawn from two sources: the first 160 participants of the ongoing ImmuneRACE study, and fewer than 1,500 subjects contributed by 6 global collaborators. Sample metadata almost always included a de-identified subject ID, COVID-19 status, age in years and sex. HLA class I and class II types, where available, came from metadata supplied by the sample provider rather than from assay-based typing. Deeply sampled blood TCRbeta repertoires from subjects exposed to, actively infected with, or recovered from COVID-19 were included in the dataset. The material from the prospective study consisted of cDNA or gDNA derived from T cells, B-cell-depleted T cells, or PBMCs.

Here is what the overall study found, with its caveats: The amount of clinical and demographic metadata varied by source and participant and was provided uncurated.

In the case of this clone: It lacks a known antigen. No quality values exist for individual bases; no much larger clone is one base distant.

Taken from the germline V gene (reference sequence), the CDR1 and CDR2 loops are LNHDA and SQIVND. The CDR3 has 15 amino acids, counting the end cysteine and phenylalanine. CDR3 DNA is the only sequence kept; it has 45 bases, read in frame from the first base. V was cut back by 7 bases and J by 0 bases, leaving a gap of 12 bases between them. One collaborating source in Seattle enrolled patients while the patients were actively infected and followed the patients over time throughout the course of disease. Collaborating institutions collected whole blood in K2EDTA tubes following their own protocols. Collaborator samples were shipped for TCRbeta analysis as frozen whole blood, isolated PBMCs, or DNA extracted from either sample type. The immunoSEQ Assay, a bias-controlled multiplex PCR, was used to amplify TCRbeta CDR3 regions from genomic DNA. In the source study's methods: Within the assay, amplification of reference gene primers was used to estimate how many nucleated cells each sample contained. To quantify the absolute abundance of each unique TCRbeta CDR3 rearrangement, sequence reads were collapsed and filtered. For each sample, productive Simpson clonality was calculated as the square root of Simpson's diversity index over productive rearrangements. TCRdb limited this immuneACCESS table to in-frame rearrangements with V and J called. A share of clones is missing; checked studies link under half to unresolved V genes, and the rest is unexplained. The DNA was the basis for D and trimming; V, J and clone size are from that table. Here the sample has about 260,000 clones; more than 75% occur a single time. More than 4.5% of the sample comes from the top ten.

This receptor was identified in a woman aged 55-69 years with COVID-19, enrolled during active disease. The rearranged segments are TRBV19 and TRBJ2-2; TRBD1 could be the D gene, as 5 bases match. Sample: peripheral blood. The CDR3 protein sequence reads: CASTLGATNTGELFF. The nucleotide sequence is given as TGTGCCAGTACCTTAGGGGCAACGAACACCGGGGAGCTGTTTTTT.